This TCR beta chain was sequenced during a study of cytomegalovirus exposure and HLA in healthy donors. Whole-study results and caveats: Judged likely to be a sequencing artifact was a cluster of highly shared sequence variants. In vitro testing confirmed a few CMV-associated chains as specific for CMV antigens.

The CDR3 sequence is 15 residues long. Trimming removed 1 base at V and 2 bases at J, with 14 bases between. From germline, CDR1 is GTSNPN and CDR2 SVGIG (reference sequence). The primer mix had 60 Vbeta and 13 Jbeta primers. The data were produced by immunoSEQ multiplex PCR, yet TCRdb's version contains in-frame clones alone and is incomplete. Among fewer than 200,000 clones listed, roughly 87% were seen once. Concerning this clone itself: What it binds is unknown.

The TCR originated in a man aged 45-60 years in good health and CMV-seronegative. The sample taken for sequencing was PBMCs. The chain is built from TRBV30 and TRBJ1-2; maybe TRBD1 (6 bases). The CDR3 DNA sequence: TGTGCCTGGAGTGCGGGGGGACATTCAAACTATGGCTACACCTTC. Residues: CAWSAGGHSNYGYTF. The full variable domain, its missing parts supplied by reference TRBV30 and TRBJ1-2, is SQTIHQWPATLVQPVGSPLSLECTVEGTSNPNLYWYRQAAGRGLQLLFYSVGIGQISSEVPQNLSASRPQDRQFILSSKKLLLSDSGFYLCAWSAGGHSNYGYTFGSGTRLTVV.